Sequencing of this TCR beta chain was carried out in a study of regulatory T cells in long-lasting Graves disease. The CDR3 length is 14 residues. Germline CDR1 reads MNHNS; CDR2 reads SASEGT. CDR3-region Arm-PCR and iRepertoire HTBI primers produced the TCR beta libraries. From the multiplex PCR reads, TCRdb called clonotypes with MiXCR, one entry per CDR3 protein. The table has around 510,000 distinct CDR3 sequences, less than 25% seen once. Time point of the sample: persistent/refractory GD, antithyroid drugs over 5 years with positive TRAb. The authors made the TCR library using RNA they extracted from PBMCs. Whole-study results and caveats: Compared with new cases, persistent Graves' patients showed reduced TCR diversity.

Comments on this clonotype: Antigen: not known. A much more abundant neighbour one base away suggests this may be a read error.

This specimen was peripheral blood mononuclear cells (PBMCs), taken when the disease was refractory, from a patient treated with antithyroid drugs. The sequence came from a female donor with Graves disease. The V gene is TRBV6-1, the J gene TRBJ2-7; possibly TRBD1 or TRBD2 for D (5 bases each). The CDR3 here is CASSEVRQVGEQCF. In DNA, the CDR3 is TGTGCCAGCAGTGAAGTGAGGCAGGTGGGGGAGCAGTGCTTC.